This T cell receptor beta chain was found in a study of cytomegalovirus exposure and HLA in healthy donors. Study-wide findings and caveats: In a later analysis, first-cohort TCR clusters were found to tend to co-occur in the roughly 120 validation repertoires. Rarity held for most TCR sequences, but there were some public TCRs that occurred in many donors. Specificity for CMV antigens was confirmed in vitro for a few of the CMV-associated chains.

The table came from immunoSEQ multiplex PCR; TCRdb's copy has only in-frame clones and leaves some out. The sample has about 130,000 clones; 89% are singletons. As regards this clone: Its antigen is undetermined.

Losses at the gene ends were 3 bases for V and 1 base for J; bases not matched to a gene: 11. CDR3 length equals 19 residues. Looked up from germline, CDR1 is LNHNV and CDR2 is YYDKDF (reference sequence). The chain recombines TRBV15 with TRBJ2-2; 10 bases fit TRBD1. This TCR was sampled from a woman between 18 and 29 years old in good health and CMV-seronegative. What was sequenced was PBMCs. The CDR3 sequence is CATSSATLDRGKNTGELFF. DNA of the CDR3: TGTGCCACCAGCAGCGCCACGTTGGACAGGGGGAAGAACACCGGGGAGCTGTTTTTT.